One and the same sample provided the 24 T cell receptor beta chains below, sequenced in a study of monozygotic twins with inflammatory bowel disease. Reprocessing the 5' RACE reads, TCRdb reports a single entry for every CDR3 protein and omits DNA. The sample has under 200,000 distinct CDR3 sequences; the top ten hold 2% to 2.5%. The sample was blood. All receptors come from a human donor with ulcerative colitis or Crohn's disease, or a healthy co-twin of an affected twin (not recorded which).

The chain uses TRBV4-3 and TRBJ2-7. From germline, CDR1 is LGHNA and CDR2 YSLEER. This CDR3 spans 18 amino acids. CDR3 in amino acids: CASSQDMWDGAKVDEQYF.

This sequence joins TRBV15 and TRBJ2-7; TCRdb's D call, TRBD1, is unchecked because there is no DNA. The CDR3 length is 13 residues. Germline CDR1 reads LNHNV; CDR2 reads YYDKDF (reference sequence). The CDR3 is CATSPDRTYEQYF.

The chain recombines TRBV7-2 with TRBJ2-3. The germline CDR1 and CDR2 sequences are SGHTA and FQGNSA. This CDR3 is built from 15 residues. CDR3 region: CASSRSGTSTDTQYF.

The chain combines TRBV12-3 or TRBV12-4 with TRBJ2-1; the TCRdb call, TRBD2, lacks DNA for checking. This CDR3 is 16 amino acids long. CDR3 protein: CASRPTGGGDHNEQFF.

This sequence joins TRBV7-2 and TRBJ1-4; TCRdb's D gene call, TRBD1, goes unchecked for lack of DNA. Per the germline V gene, CDR1 is SGHTA and CDR2 is FQGNSA. The CDR3 totals 16 residues. The CDR3 reads CASSVLQGTLDEKLFF. Using reference TRBV7-2 and TRBJ1-4 for the parts outside the CDR3, the full variable domain is GAGVSQSPSNKVTEKGKDVELRCDPISGHTALYWYRQSLGQGLEFLIYFQGNSAPDKSGLPSDRFSAERTGGSVSTLTIQRTQQEDSAVYLCASSVLQGTLDEKLFFGSGTQLSVL.

This chain uses TRBV28 with TRBJ2-7; TCRdb lists TRBD1, though no DNA is available to test this call. The CDR3 covers 15 residues. In germline, CDR1 is MDHEN, CDR2 SYDVKM. The CDR3 region is CASSSPGGYSYEQYF.

This chain joins TRBV20-1 and TRBJ1-5; no DNA is available, so the TRBD1 call from TCRdb remains unchecked. This CDR3 spans 12 amino acids. CDR1 is DFQATT and CDR2 is SNEGSKA in the germline V gene (reference sequence). The CDR3 region is CSASQGGQPQHF.

This chain links TRBV7-8 with TRBJ2-1; TCRdb lists TRBD1, though no DNA is available to test this call. There are 15 residues in the CDR3. Germline CDR1 reads SGHVS; CDR2 reads FQNEAQ. This CDR3 reads CASSLRTGVVNEQFF.

The chain recombines TRBV5-1 with TRBJ2-7; with no DNA, the TCRdb D assignment of TRBD2 cannot be verified. The CDR3 runs to 15 residues. Germline CDR1 is SGHRS and CDR2 is YFSETQ. CDR3 sequence reads: CASSFLGATEGEQYF.

This rearrangement joins TRBV6-5 to TRBJ2-7; TCRdb picks TRBD2, but there is no DNA to check that call. The germline gives CDR1 MNHEY, CDR2 SVGAGI. This CDR3 contains 15 residues. CDR3 protein: CASSYGRAASYEQYF.

The chain recombines TRBV2 with TRBJ2-2; the TCRdb D gene call, TRBD1, has no DNA to confirm it. CDR3 length: 15 residues. In germline, CDR1 is SNHLY, CDR2 FYNNEI. CDR3 in amino acids: CASSEGPGLSGELFF.

The chain couples TRBV20-1 to TRBJ2-2; the TRBD1 assignment by TCRdb is unverifiable without DNA. Germline-derived CDR1 and CDR2 are DFQATT and SNEGSKA (reference sequence). The CDR3 has 14 residues. The chain's CDR3 is CSAIRDSNTGELFF.

V is TRBV20-1 and J is TRBJ2-5; without DNA, the TCRdb call of TRBD1 cannot be checked. CDR3 length equals 13 residues. Germline lookup yields CDR1 DFQATT and CDR2 SNEGSKA (reference sequence). CDR3 amino acids: CSATLTAAETQYF.

The genes are TRBV18 and TRBJ1-6; the D call of TRBD1 rests on TCRdb alone, since no DNA is present to check it. In germline, CDR1 is KGHSH, CDR2 LQKENI. The length of the CDR3 is 18 residues. CDR3 in amino acids: CASSPFPGRTSYNSPLHF.

The chain combines TRBV5-1 with TRBJ1-1. In germline, CDR1 is SGHRS, CDR2 YFSETQ. The CDR3 spans 14 residues. CDR3 loop: CASSLVGSYTEAFF.

The chain recombines TRBV20-1 with TRBJ1-1; the TCRdb call, TRBD1, lacks DNA for checking. In germline, CDR1 is DFQATT, CDR2 SNEGSKA (reference sequence). CDR3 length equals 13 residues. The chain's CDR3 is CSASGTMNTEAFF.

The chain links TRBV12-3 or TRBV12-4 to TRBJ2-2; the D call from TCRdb, TRBD2, cannot be confirmed without DNA. This CDR3 spans 15 amino acids. This chain's CDR3 is CASSLSQGGPGELFF.

The rearrangement joins TRBV5-1 to TRBJ1-5; TCRdb designates TRBD1, a call that cannot be tested without DNA. This CDR3 has 16 residues. CDR1 and CDR2 (germline): SGHRS, YFSETQ. CDR3 loop: CASSLGDRDGDQPQHF.

This sequence joins TRBV20-1 and TRBJ1-2; the D call of TRBD1 rests on TCRdb alone, since no DNA is present to check it. The germline gives CDR1 DFQATT, CDR2 SNEGSKA (reference sequence). This CDR3 region has 13 residues. CDR3 sequence: CSASGQGGYGYTF.

The rearrangement links TRBV7-9 to TRBJ2-2; the TCRdb D gene call, TRBD1, has no DNA to confirm it. Looked up from germline, CDR1 is SEHNR and CDR2 is FQNEAQ (reference sequence). The CDR3 runs to 14 residues. The CDR3 spells CASSLSGETGELFF.

J is TRBJ2-6 and V is TRBV12-3 or TRBV12-4; TCRdb indicates TRBD1, and absent DNA this call remains unverified. The CDR3 loop spans 18 amino acids. This CDR3 reads CASSFNRGRRTGANVLTF.

The chain employs TRBV3-1 and TRBJ1-5. The CDR3 length is 14 residues. Germline loops: CDR1 LGHDT, CDR2 YNNKEL (reference sequence). The CDR3 is CASSQDTENQPQHF. Together with reference TRBV3-1 and TRBJ1-5, the CDR3 gives the full variable domain: DTAVSQTPKYLVTQMGNDKSIKCEQNLGHDTMYWYKQDSKKFLKIMFSYNNKELIINETVPNRFSPKSPDKAHLNLHINSLELGDSAVYFCASSQDTENQPQHFGDGTRLSIL.

The V gene is TRBV20-1, the J gene TRBJ2-3; the D call of TRBD2 rests on TCRdb alone, since no DNA is present to check it. This CDR3 has 17 residues. Germline V CDR1 and CDR2: DFQATT, SNEGSKA (reference sequence). The CDR3 here is CSATRFEVAGGPGTQYF.

The chain links TRBV28 to TRBJ2-3; TCRdb outputs TRBD1, but without DNA this stays unchecked. Germline values: CDR1 MDHEN, CDR2 SYDVKM. The CDR3 is made up of 15 amino acids. CDR3 loop: CASSLGAGGTDTQYF.